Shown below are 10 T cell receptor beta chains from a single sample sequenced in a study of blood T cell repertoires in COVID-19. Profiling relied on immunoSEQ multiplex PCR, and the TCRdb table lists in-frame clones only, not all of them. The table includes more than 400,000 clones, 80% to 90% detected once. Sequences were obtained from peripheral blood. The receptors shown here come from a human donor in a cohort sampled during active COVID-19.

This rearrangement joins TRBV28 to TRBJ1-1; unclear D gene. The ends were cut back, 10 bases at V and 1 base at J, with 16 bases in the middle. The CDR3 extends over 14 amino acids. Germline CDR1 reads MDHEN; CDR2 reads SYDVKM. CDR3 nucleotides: TGTGCCACCCACTACGGGGATAGGAACACTGAAGCTTTCTTT. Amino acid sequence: CATHYGDRNTEAFF.

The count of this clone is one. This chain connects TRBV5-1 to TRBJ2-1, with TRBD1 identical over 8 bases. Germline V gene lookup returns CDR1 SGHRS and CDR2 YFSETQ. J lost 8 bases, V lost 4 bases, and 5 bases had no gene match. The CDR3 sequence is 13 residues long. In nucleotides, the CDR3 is TGCGCCAGCAGCCAGACAGGGGTACATGAGCAGTTCTTC. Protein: CASSQTGVHEQFF.

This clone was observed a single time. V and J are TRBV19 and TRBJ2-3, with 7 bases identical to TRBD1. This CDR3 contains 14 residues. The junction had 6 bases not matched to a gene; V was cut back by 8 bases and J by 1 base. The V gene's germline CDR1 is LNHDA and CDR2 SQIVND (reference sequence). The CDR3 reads CASEGGGGTDTQYF. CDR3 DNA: TGTGCCAGTGAAGGGGGCGGAGGCACAGATACGCAGTATTTT.

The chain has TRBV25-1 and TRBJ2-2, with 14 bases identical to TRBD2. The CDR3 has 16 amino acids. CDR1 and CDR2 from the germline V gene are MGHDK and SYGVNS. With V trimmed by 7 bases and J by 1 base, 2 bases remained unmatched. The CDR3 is CASTGTSGGNTGELFF. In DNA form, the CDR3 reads TGTGCCAGCACCGGGACTAGCGGGGGGAACACCGGGGAGCTGTTTTTT.

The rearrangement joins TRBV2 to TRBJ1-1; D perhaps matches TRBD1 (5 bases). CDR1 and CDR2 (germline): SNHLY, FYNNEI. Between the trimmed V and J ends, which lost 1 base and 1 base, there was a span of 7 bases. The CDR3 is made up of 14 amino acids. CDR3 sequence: CASSEVGRNTEAFF. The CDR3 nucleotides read TGTGCCAGCAGTGAAGTGGGGCGGAACACTGAAGCTTTCTTT.

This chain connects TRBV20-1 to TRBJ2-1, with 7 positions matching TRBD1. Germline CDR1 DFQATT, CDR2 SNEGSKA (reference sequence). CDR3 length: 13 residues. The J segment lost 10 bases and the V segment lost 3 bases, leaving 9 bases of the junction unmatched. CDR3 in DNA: TGCAGTGCTAGTTCCGGGACAGTGGGCGAGCAGTTCTTC. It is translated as CSASSGTVGEQFF.

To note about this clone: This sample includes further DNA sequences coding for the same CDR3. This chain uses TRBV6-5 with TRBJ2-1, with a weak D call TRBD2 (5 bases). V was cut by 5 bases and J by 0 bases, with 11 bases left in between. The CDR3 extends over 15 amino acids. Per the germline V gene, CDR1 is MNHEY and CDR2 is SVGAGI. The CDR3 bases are TGTGCCAGCAGTCACCGGAGGAGCTCCTACAATGAGCAGTTCTTC. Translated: CASSHRRSSYNEQFF.

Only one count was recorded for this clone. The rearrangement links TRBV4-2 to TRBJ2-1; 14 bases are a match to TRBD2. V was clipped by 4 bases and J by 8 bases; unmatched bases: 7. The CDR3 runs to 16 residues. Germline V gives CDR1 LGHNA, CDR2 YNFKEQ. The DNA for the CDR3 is TGTGCCAGCAGCCCGACTAGCGGGAGGGCCAGTTATGAGCAGTTCTTC. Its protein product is CASSPTSGRASYEQFF.

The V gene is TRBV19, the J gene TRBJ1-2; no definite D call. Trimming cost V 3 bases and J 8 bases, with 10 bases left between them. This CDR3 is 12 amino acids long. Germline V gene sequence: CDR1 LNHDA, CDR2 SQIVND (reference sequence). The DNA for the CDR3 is TGTGCCAGTAGTATTCGGTCCGGGGGCTACACCTTC. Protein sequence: CASSIRSGGYTF.

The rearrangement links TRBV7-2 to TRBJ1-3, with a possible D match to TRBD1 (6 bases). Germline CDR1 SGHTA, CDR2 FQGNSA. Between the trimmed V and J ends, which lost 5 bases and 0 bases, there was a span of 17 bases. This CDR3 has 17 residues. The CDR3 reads CASSPGSTGNSGNTIYF. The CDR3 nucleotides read TGTGCCAGCAGCCCGGGATCGACAGGAAACTCTGGAAACACCATATATTTT.